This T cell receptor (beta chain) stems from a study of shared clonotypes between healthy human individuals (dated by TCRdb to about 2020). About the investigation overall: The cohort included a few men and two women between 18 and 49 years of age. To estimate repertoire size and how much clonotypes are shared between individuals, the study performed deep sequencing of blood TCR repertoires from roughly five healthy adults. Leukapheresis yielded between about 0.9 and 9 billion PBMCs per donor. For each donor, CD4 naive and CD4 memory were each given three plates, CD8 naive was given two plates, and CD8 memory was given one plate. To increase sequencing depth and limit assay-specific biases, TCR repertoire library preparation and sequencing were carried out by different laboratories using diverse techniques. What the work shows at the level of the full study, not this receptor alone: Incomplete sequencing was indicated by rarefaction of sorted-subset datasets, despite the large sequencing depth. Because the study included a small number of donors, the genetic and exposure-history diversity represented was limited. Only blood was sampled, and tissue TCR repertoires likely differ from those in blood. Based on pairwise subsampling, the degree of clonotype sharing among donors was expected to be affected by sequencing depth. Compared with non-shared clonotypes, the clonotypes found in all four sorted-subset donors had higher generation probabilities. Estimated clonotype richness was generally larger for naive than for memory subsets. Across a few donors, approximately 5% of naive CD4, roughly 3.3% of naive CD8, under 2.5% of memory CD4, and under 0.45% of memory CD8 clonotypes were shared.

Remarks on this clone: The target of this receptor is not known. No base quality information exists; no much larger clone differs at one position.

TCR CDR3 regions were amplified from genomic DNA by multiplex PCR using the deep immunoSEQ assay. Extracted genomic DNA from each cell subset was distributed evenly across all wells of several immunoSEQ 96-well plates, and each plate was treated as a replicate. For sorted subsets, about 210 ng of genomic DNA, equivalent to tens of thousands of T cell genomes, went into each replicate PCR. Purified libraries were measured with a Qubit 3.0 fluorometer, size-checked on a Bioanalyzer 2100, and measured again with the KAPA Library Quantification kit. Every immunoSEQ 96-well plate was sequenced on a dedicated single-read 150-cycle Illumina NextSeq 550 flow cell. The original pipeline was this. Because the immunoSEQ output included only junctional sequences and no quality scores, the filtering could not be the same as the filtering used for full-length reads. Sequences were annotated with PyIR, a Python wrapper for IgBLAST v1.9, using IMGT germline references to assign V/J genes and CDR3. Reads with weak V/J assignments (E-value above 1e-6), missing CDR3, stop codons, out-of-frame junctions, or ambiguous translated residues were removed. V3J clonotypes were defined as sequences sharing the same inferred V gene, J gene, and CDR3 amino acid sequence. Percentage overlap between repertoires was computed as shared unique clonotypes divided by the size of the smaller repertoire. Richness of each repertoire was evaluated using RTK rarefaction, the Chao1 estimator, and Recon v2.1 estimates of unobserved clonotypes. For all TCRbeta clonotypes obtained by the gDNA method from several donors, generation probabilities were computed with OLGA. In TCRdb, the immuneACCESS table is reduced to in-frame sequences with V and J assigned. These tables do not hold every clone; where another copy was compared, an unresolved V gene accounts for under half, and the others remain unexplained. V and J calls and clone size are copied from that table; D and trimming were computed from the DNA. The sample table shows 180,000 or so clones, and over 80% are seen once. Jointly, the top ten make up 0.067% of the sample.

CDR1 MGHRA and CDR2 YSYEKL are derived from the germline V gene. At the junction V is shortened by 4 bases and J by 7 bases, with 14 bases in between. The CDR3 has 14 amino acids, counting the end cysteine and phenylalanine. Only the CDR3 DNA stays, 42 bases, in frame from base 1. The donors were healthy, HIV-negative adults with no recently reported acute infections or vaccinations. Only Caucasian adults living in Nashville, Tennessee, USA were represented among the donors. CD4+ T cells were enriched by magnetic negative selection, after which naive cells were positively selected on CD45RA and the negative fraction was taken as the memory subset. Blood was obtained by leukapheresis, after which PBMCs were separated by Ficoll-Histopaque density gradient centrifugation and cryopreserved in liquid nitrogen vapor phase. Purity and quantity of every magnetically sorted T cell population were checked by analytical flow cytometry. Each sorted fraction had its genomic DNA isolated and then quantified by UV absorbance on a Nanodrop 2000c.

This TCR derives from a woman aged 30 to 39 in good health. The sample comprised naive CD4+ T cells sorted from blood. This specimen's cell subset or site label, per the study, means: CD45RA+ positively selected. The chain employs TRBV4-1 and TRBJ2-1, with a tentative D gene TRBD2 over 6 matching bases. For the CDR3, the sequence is CASSRTIVDNEQFF. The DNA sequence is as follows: TGCGCCAGCAGCCGGACTATAGTGGATAATGAGCAGTTCTTC.